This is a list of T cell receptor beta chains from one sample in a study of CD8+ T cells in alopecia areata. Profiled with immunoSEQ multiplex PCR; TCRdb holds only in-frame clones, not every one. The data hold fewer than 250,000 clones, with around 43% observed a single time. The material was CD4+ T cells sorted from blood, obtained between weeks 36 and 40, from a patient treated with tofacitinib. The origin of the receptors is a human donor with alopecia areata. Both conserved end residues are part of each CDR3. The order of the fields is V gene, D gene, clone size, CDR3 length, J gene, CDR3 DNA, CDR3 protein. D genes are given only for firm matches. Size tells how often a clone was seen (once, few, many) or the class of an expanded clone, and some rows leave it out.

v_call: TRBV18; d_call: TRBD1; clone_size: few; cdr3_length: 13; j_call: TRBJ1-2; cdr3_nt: TGTGCCAGCTCGCGTGGGACAGGGGATGGCTACACCTTC; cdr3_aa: CASSRGTGDGYTF
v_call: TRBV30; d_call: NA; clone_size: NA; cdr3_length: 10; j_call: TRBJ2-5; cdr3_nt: TGTGCCTGGAGTGTGGAGACCCAGTACTTC; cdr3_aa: CAWSVETQYF
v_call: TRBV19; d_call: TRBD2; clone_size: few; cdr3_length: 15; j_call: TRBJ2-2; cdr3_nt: TGTGCCAGTAGTCCGCCGGGAGGCAACACCGGGGAGCTGTTTTTT; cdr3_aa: CASSPPGGNTGELFF
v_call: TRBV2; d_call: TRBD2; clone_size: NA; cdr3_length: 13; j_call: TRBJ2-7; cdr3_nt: TGTGCCAGCAGCGGGGGGCGGGGGGACGAGCAGTACTTC; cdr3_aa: CASSGGRGDEQYF
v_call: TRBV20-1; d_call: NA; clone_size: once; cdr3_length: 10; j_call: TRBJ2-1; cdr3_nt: TGCAGTGCTAGAGTGGGGATGCAGTTCTTC; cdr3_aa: CSARVGMQFF
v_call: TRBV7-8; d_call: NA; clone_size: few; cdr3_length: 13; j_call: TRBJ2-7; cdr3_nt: TGTGCCAGCAGCCAAGGACAGTCCTACGAGCAGTACTTC; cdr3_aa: CASSQGQSYEQYF
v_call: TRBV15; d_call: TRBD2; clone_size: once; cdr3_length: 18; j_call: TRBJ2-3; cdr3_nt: TGTGCCACCAGCAGAGCAAGTGATAGCGGGCTTAGCACAGATACGCAGTATTTT; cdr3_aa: CATSRASDSGLSTDTQYF
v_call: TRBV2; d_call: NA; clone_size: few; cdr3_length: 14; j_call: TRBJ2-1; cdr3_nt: TGTGCCAGCCAACCAGGACGAGCCTACAATGAGCAGTTCTTC; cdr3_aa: CASQPGRAYNEQFF
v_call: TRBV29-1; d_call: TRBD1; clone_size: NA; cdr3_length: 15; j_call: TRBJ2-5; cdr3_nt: TGCAGCGTTGAAGTCGTAGCAGGGGGATCCGAGACCCAGTACTTC; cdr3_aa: CSVEVVAGGSETQYF
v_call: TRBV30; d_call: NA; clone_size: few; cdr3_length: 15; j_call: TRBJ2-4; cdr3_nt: TGTGCCTGGAGTAGCCCGGGGGTTCCCAAAAACATTCAGTACTTC; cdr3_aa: CAWSSPGVPKNIQYF
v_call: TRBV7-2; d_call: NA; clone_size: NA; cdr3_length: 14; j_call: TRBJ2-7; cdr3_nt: TGTGCCAGCAGCCCCCGGGACACCTATCGCGAGCAGTACTTC; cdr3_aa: CASSPRDTYREQYF
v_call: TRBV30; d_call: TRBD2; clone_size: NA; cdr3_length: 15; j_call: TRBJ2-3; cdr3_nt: TGTGCCTGGTCGTTAGCGGGAGGAGGCACAGATACGCAGTATTTT; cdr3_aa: CAWSLAGGGTDTQYF
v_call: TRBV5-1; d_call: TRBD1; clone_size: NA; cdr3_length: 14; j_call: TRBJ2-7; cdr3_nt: TGCGCCAGCAGCCTAGGGACAGCCCGATACGAGCAGTACTTC; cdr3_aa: CASSLGTARYEQYF
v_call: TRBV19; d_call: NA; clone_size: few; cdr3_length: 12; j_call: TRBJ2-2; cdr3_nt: TGTGCCAGTAGTATATACACCGGGGAGCTGTTTTTT; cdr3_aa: CASSIYTGELFF
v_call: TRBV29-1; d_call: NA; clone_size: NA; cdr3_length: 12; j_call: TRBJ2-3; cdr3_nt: TGCAGCGTTCGACAGAACACAGATACGCAGTATTTT; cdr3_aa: CSVRQNTDTQYF
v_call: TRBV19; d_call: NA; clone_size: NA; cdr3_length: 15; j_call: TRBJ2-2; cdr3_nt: TGTGCCAGTAGTGGGTCGACGGACTACACCGGGGAGCTGTTTTTT; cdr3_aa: CASSGSTDYTGELFF
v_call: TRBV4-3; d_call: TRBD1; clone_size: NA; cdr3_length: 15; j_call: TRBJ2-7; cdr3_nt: TGCGCCAGCAGCCCGGACAGGGAGCCACACTACGAGCAGTACTTC; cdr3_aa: CASSPDREPHYEQYF
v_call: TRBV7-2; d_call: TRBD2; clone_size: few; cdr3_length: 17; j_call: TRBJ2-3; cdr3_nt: TGTGCCAGCAGCTTAGGTAGCCTAGCGGGAGGCACAGATACGCAGTATTTT; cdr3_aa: CASSLGSLAGGTDTQYF
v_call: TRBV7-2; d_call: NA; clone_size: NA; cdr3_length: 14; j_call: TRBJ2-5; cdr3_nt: TGTGCCAGCAGTCCGGAGGGGTTTCAAGAGACCCAGTACTTC; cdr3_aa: CASSPEGFQETQYF
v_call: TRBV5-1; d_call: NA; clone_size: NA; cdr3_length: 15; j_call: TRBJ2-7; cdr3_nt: TGCGCCAGCAGCCCTAACACCGCTATAACCTACGAGCAGTACTTC; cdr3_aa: CASSPNTAITYEQYF
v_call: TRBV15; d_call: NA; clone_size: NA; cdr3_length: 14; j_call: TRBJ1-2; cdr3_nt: TGTGCCACCAGCAGAGGAACAGCTAACTATGGCTACACCTTC; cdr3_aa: CATSRGTANYGYTF
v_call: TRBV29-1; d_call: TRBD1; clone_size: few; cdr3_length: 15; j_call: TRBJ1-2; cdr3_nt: TGCAGCGTTGAAGATCTCGCAGGGGGGAACTATGGCTACACCTTC; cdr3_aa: CSVEDLAGGNYGYTF
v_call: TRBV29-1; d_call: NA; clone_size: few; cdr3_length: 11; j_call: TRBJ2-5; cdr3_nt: TGCAGCGTTGTAACTCAAGGGACCCAGTACTTC; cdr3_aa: CSVVTQGTQYF
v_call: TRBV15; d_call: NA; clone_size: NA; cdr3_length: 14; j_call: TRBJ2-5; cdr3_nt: TGTGCCACCAGCAGAGACAGGGCGGGGGAGACCCAGTACTTC; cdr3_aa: CATSRDRAGETQYF
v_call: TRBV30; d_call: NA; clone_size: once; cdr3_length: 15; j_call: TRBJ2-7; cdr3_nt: TGTGCCTGGACCGGAGGAGGTTCGTGGGGCTACGAGCAGTACTTC; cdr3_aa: CAWTGGGSWGYEQYF
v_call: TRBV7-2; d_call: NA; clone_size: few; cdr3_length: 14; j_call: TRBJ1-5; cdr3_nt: TGTGCCAGCAGCTTACGGGGAAGCGGTCAGCCCCAGCATTTT; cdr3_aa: CASSLRGSGQPQHF
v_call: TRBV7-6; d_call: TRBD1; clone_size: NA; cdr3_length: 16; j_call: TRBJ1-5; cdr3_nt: TGTGCCAGCAGAAAGGAGGACAGGGGTTTCAATCAGCCCCAGCATTTT; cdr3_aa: CASRKEDRGFNQPQHF
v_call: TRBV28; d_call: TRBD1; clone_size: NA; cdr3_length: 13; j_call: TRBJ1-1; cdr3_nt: TGTGCCAGCTCTGAACAGGGGGCTACTGAAGCTTTCTTT; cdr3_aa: CASSEQGATEAFF
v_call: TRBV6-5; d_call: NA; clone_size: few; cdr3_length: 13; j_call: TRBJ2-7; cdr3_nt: TGTGCCAGCAGTTACGTAGGGGGCTACGAGCAGTACTTC; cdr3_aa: CASSYVGGYEQYF
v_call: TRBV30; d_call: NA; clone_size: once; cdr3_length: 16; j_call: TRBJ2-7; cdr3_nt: TGTGCCTGGAGTGTAAGTCGGAGCCTTTCCCTCTACGAGCAGTACTTC; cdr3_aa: CAWSVSRSLSLYEQYF
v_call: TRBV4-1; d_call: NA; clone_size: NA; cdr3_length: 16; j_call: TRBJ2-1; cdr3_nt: TGCGCCAGCAGCCAGCGCGAGCGGACGGGACTGGGGGAGCAGTTCTTC; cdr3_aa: CASSQRERTGLGEQFF
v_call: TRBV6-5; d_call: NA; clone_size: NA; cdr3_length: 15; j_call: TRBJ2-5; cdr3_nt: TGTGCCAGCAGTCTTAATTCGTTGGGGATAGAGACCCAGTACTTC; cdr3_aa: CASSLNSLGIETQYF
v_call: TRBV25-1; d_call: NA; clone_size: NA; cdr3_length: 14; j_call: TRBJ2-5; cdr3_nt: TGTGCCAGCAGTGACCACGGGCGTCAGGAGACCCAGTACTTC; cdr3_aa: CASSDHGRQETQYF
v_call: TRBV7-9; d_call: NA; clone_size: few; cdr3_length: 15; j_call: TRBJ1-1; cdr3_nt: TGTGCCAGCAGCTTAGCGGTCAGAGAGAACACTGAAGCTTTCTTT; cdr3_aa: CASSLAVRENTEAFF
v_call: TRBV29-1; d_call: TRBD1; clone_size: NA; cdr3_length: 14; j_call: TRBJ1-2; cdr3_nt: TGCAGCGTTGGGGACAGGGGGCAGGGCTATGGCTACACCTTC; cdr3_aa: CSVGDRGQGYGYTF
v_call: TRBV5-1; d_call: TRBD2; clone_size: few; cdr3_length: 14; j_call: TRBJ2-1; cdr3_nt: TGCGCCAGCAGCTTGGGAACTAGCGGGAATGAGCAGTTCTTC; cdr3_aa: CASSLGTSGNEQFF
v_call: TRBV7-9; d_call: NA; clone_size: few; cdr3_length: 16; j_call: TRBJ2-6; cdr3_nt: TGTCTCCTCCAGGGCGGACTCATCTCTGGGGCCAACGTCCTGACTTTC; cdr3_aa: CLLQGGLISGANVLTF
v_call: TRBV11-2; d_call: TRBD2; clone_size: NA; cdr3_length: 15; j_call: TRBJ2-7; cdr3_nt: TGTGCCAGCAGCCAGGGTCCGGGAGGAGGCTACGAGCAGTACTTC; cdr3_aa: CASSQGPGGGYEQYF
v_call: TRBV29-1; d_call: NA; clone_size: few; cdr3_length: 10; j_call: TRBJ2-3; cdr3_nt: TGCAGCGTGGGGGTGGATACGCAGTATTTT; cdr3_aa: CSVGVDTQYF
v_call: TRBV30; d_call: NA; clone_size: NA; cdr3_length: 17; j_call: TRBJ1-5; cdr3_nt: TGTGCCTGGAGCGCCCGAACCCTGCGGACAGTTTCACCGCCCCAGCATTTT; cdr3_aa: CAWSARTLRTVSPPQHF
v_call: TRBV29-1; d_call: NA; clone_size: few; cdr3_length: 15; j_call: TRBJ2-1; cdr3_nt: TGCAGCGCCGCAAGGTGGTCCAGCGGAAACAATGAGCAGTTCTTC; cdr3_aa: CSAARWSSGNNEQFF
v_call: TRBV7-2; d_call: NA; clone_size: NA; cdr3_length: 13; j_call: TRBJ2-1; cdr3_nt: TGTGCCAGCAGCTCGGGACGGCATAATGAGCAGTTCTTC; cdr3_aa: CASSSGRHNEQFF
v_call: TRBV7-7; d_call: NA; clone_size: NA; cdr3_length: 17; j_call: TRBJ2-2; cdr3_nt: TGTGCCAGCAGCTTAAGTCCTGGGGGTTTGAAGACCGGGGAGCTGTTTTTT; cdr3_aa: CASSLSPGGLKTGELFF
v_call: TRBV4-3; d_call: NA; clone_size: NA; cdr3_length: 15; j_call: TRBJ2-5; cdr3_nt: TGCGCCAGCAGCCAAGATTTCGGGGGCCAAGAGACCCAGTACTTC; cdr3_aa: CASSQDFGGQETQYF
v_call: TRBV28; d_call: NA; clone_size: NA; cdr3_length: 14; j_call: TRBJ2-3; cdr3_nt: TGTGCCAGCAGTCAGGGGAGTCGAACAGATACGCAGTATTTT; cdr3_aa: CASSQGSRTDTQYF
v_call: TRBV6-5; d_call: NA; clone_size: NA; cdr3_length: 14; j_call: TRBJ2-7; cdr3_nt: TGTGCCAGCAGTTACTCGTTACAGTCTTACGAGCAGTACTTC; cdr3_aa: CASSYSLQSYEQYF
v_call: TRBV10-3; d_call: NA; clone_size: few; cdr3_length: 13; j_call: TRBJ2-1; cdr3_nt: TGTGCCATCAGTGAGTCGGCGGCAAATGAGCAGTTCTTC; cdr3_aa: CAISESAANEQFF
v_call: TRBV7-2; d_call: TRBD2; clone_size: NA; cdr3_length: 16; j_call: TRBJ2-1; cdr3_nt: TGTGCCAGCAGCCTAAGGAAAGGACTAGCCTACAATGAGCAGTTCTTC; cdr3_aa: CASSLRKGLAYNEQFF
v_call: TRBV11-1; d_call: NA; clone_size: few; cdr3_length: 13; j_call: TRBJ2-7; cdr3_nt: TGTGCCAGCAGTAGGGGCGATTCCTACGAGCAGTACTTC; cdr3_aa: CASSRGDSYEQYF
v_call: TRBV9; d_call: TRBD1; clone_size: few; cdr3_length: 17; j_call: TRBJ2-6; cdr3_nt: TGTGCCAGCAGCGTAGGGGACAGGGGCTCTGGGGCCAACGTCCTGACTTTC; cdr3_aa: CASSVGDRGSGANVLTF
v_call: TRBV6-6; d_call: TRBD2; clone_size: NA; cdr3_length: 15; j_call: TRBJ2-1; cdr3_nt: TGTGCCAGCAGTTACTCGGGACTAGCGGACAATGAGCAGTTCTTC; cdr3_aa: CASSYSGLADNEQFF
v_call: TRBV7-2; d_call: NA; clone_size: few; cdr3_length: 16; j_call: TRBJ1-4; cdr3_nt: TGTGCCAGCAGCTTAGTCTACAGCCCAACTAATGAAAAACTGTTTTTT; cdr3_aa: CASSLVYSPTNEKLFF